This T cell receptor beta chain was observed in a study of T cells in Graves' hyperthyroidism and ophthalmopathy. When ophthalmopathy did not progress within 18 months, Graves' hyperthyroidism was considered stable. The diagnoses drew upon clinical symptoms, serum thyroxine and TRAb, thyroid ultrasound and orbital computed tomography. Out of 8.5 to 10 ml of fresh peripheral blood came the PBMCs. As to this clonotype: What it recognizes is unknown.

Trimming removed 3 bases at V and 10 bases at J, with 25 bases between. Germline CDR1 and CDR2: SGHAT and FQNNGV. This CDR3 has 18 amino acids. From RNA transcripts, TCR beta CDR3 regions were amplified. The HTBI primer set drove a first-round RT-PCR of the TCR CDR3. TCRdb re-called the multiplex PCR reads with MiXCR, one entry per CDR3 protein. The sample holds about 350,000 distinct CDR3 sequences, about 15% seen once. Findings and limits, study-wide: For ophthalmopathy, model prediction preceded onset by a median 6.5 months.

The source of this sequence is a woman in her 30s with Graves' hyperthyroidism. Sequencing used blood. This chain uses TRBV11-2 with TRBJ1-6, with D tentatively TRBD1 (5 bases). The CDR3 sequence is CASSFDRTHPALGSPLHF. The DNA for the CDR3 is TGTGCCAGCAGCTTCGACAGAACTCATCCGGCTCTGGGATCACCCCTCCACTTT. Complete variable domain (other parts from reference TRBV11-2 and TRBJ1-6): EAGVAQSPRYKIIEKRQSVAFWCNPISGHATLYWYQQILGQGPKLLIQFQNNGVVDDSQLPKDRFSAERLKGVDSTLKIQPAKLEDSAVYLCASSFDRTHPALGSPLHFGNGTRLTVT.